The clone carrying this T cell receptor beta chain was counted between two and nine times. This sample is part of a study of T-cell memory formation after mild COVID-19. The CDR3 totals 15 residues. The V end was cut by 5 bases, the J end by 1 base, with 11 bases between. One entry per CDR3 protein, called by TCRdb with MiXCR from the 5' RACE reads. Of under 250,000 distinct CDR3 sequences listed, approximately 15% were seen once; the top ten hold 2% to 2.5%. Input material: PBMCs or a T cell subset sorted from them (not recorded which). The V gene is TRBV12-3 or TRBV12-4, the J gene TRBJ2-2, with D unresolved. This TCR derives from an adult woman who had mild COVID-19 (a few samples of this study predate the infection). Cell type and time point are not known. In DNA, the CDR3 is TGTGCCAGCAGTCCCTTGACGGTGAACACCGGGGAGCTGTTTTTT. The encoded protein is CASSPLTVNTGELFF.